The rows below give T cell receptor beta chains drawn from one sample of a study of T cells after yellow fever vaccination. From the 5' RACE reads, TCRdb called clonotypes with MiXCR, one entry per CDR3 protein. In the table there are over 250,000 distinct CDR3 sequences, over 4% of which are singletons. The material was PBMCs, obtained 5 days after the yellow fever booster vaccination. The receptors here all came from a man younger than 30 who received the YFV17D yellow fever vaccine. Each CDR3 is given with its conserved first and last residue. Fields, in order: clone size, V gene, D gene, J gene, CDR3 protein, CDR3 DNA. The D gene is left open where the match is weak. Not all rows give a size; the values are once, few, many and, for expanded clones, a class.

size: many
V: TRBV7-2
D: .
J: TRBJ1-2
CDR3: CASSLGNRVFYGYTF
DNA: TGTGCCAGCAGCTTAGGTAACAGAGTATTCTATGGCTACACCTTC

size: few
V: TRBV24-1
D: .
J: TRBJ1-1
CDR3: CATSAPRGDAFF
DNA: TGTGCCACCAGTGCCCCACGAGGGGACGCTTTCTTT

size: few
V: TRBV5-8
D: .
J: TRBJ1-5
CDR3: CASSLTGQGSQPQHF
DNA: TGTGCCAGCAGCTTGACCGGGCAGGGAAGTCAGCCCCAGCATTTT

size: few
V: TRBV11-2
D: .
J: TRBJ2-1
CDR3: CASSRSDTPNEQFF
DNA: TGTGCCAGCAGCCGTTCGGACACTCCCAATGAGCAGTTCTTC

size: .
V: TRBV9
D: .
J: TRBJ2-1
CDR3: CASSAITVTKNEQFF
DNA: TGTGCCAGCAGCGCAATTACAGTAACGAAGAATGAGCAGTTCTTC

size: .
V: TRBV2
D: .
J: TRBJ1-4
CDR3: CASRNRATNEKLFF
DNA: TGTGCCAGCAGGAACAGGGCAACTAATGAAAAACTGTTTTTT

size: few
V: TRBV7-3
D: TRBD1
J: TRBJ1-2
CDR3: CASSPEQGSDGYTF
DNA: TGTGCCAGCAGCCCGGAACAGGGGTCCGATGGCTACACCTTC

size: .
V: TRBV5-1
D: .
J: TRBJ1-6
CDR3: CASSLDRGRSPLHF
DNA: TGCGCCAGCAGCTTGGATAGAGGGCGGTCACCCCTCCACTTT

size: few
V: TRBV5-1
D: .
J: TRBJ1-5
CDR3: CASSPAGREGQPQHF
DNA: TGCGCCAGCAGCCCGGCGGGCAGGGAGGGTCAGCCCCAGCATTTT

size: many
V: TRBV4-1
D: TRBD1
J: TRBJ2-3
CDR3: CASSQLVTGSTDTQYF
DNA: TGCGCCAGCAGCCAATTGGTGACAGGGAGCACAGATACGCAGTATTTT

size: few
V: TRBV3-1
D: TRBD1
J: TRBJ2-7
CDR3: CASSKDRGNGEQYF
DNA: TGTGCCAGCAGCAAGGACAGGGGAAATGGCGAGCAGTACTTC

size: .
V: TRBV4-2
D: TRBD2
J: TRBJ2-2
CDR3: CASSQDPIAGGTGELFF
DNA: TGTGCCAGCAGCCAAGACCCCATAGCGGGGGGGACCGGGGAGCTGTTTTTT

size: few
V: TRBV28
D: .
J: TRBJ2-3
CDR3: CASSSLQSTDTQYF
DNA: TGTGCCAGCAGTTCACTTCAAAGCACAGATACGCAGTATTTT

size: few
V: TRBV12-3/TRBV12-4
D: TRBD1
J: TRBJ2-2
CDR3: CASRAGTGDSGELFF
DNA: TGTGCCAGCAGAGCCGGGACAGGGGATTCCGGGGAGCTGTTTTTT

size: few
V: TRBV6-5
D: .
J: TRBJ2-4
CDR3: CASSRGIAKNIQYF
DNA: TGTGCCAGCAGCCGCGGAATAGCCAAAAACATTCAGTACTTC

size: .
V: TRBV5-4
D: TRBD2
J: TRBJ2-2
CDR3: CASSLTSGGGGELFF
DNA: TGTGCCAGCAGCCTGACTAGCGGGGGAGGCGGGGAGCTGTTTTTT

size: many
V: TRBV20-1
D: TRBD1
J: TRBJ2-2
CDR3: CSARDRRTGGSGELFF
DNA: TGCAGTGCTAGAGATCGTAGGACAGGGGGTAGCGGGGAGCTGTTTTTT

size: few
V: TRBV12-3/TRBV12-4
D: .
J: TRBJ1-3
CDR3: CASNRGSGNTIYF
DNA: TGTGCCAGCAACCGAGGGAGTGGAAACACCATATATTTT

size: few
V: TRBV7-9
D: TRBD1
J: TRBJ2-1
CDR3: CASSLVTGGVYNEQFF
DNA: TGTGCCAGCAGCTTAGTGACAGGGGGCGTCTACAATGAGCAGTTCTTC

size: .
V: TRBV12-3/TRBV12-4
D: .
J: TRBJ1-2
CDR3: CASRRQAYGYTF
DNA: TGTGCCAGCAGGCGGCAGGCGTATGGCTACACCTTC

size: .
V: TRBV6-5
D: .
J: TRBJ1-2
CDR3: CASGDRSGYTF
DNA: TGTGCCAGCGGAGACAGGTCTGGCTACACCTTC

size: few
V: TRBV10-3
D: TRBD2
J: TRBJ2-1
CDR3: CAISLTSGGASNEQFF
DNA: TGTGCCATCAGTTTGACTAGCGGGGGGGCAAGCAATGAGCAGTTCTTC

size: many
V: TRBV20-1
D: .
J: TRBJ2-7
CDR3: CSADTGDSYEQYF
DNA: TGCAGTGCTGACACCGGGGACTCCTACGAGCAGTACTTC

size: few
V: TRBV12-3/TRBV12-4
D: .
J: TRBJ2-7
CDR3: CASSMGGEQYF
DNA: TGTGCCAGTTCTATGGGCGGCGAGCAGTACTTC

size: many
V: TRBV7-8
D: TRBD1
J: TRBJ1-2
CDR3: CASSFPGTGISGYTF
DNA: TGTGCCAGCAGCTTCCCCGGGACAGGGATTAGCGGCTACACCTTC

size: many
V: TRBV7-2
D: .
J: TRBJ2-3
CDR3: CASSLYGDTQYF
DNA: TGTGCCAGCAGCTTATATGGGGATACGCAGTATTTT

size: few
V: TRBV6-2/TRBV6-3
D: .
J: TRBJ2-5
CDR3: CASSTPGTSQETQYF
DNA: TGTGCCAGCAGTACACCCGGGACGAGCCAAGAGACCCAGTACTTC

size: .
V: TRBV12-3/TRBV12-4
D: .
J: TRBJ1-1
CDR3: CASSLSGPHTEAFF
DNA: TGTGCCAGCAGTTTATCCGGGCCCCACACTGAAGCTTTCTTT

size: .
V: TRBV6-5
D: .
J: TRBJ2-3
CDR3: CASRVGIATDTQYF
DNA: TGTGCCAGCAGGGTGGGGATAGCCACAGATACGCAGTATTTT

size: few
V: TRBV19
D: .
J: TRBJ2-6
CDR3: CASSFGGPNSGANVLTF
DNA: TGTGCCAGTAGTTTTGGGGGGCCGAATTCTGGGGCCAACGTCCTGACTTTC

size: many
V: TRBV7-8
D: .
J: TRBJ2-5
CDR3: CASSLDLLARGEGTQYF
DNA: TGTGCCAGCAGCTTAGATCTACTAGCCCGCGGCGAAGGGACCCAGTACTTC

size: many
V: TRBV20-1
D: TRBD2
J: TRBJ2-3
CDR3: CSARDPERGSDTQYF
DNA: TGCAGTGCTAGAGATCCAGAGCGGGGTAGCGATACGCAGTATTTT

size: many
V: TRBV18
D: TRBD1
J: TRBJ1-2
CDR3: CASSPMAEPQGRYTF
DNA: TGTGCCAGCTCACCTATGGCGGAACCACAGGGGCGCTACACCTTC

size: few
V: TRBV12-3/TRBV12-4
D: .
J: TRBJ2-4
CDR3: CASQDRNIQYF
DNA: TGTGCCAGCCAGGACAGAAACATTCAGTACTTC

size: few
V: TRBV18
D: TRBD1
J: TRBJ1-6
CDR3: CASSPQRTGGVSPLHF
DNA: TGTGCCAGCTCACCACAACGGACAGGGGGCGTTTCACCCCTCCACTTT

size: .
V: TRBV12-3/TRBV12-4
D: .
J: TRBJ1-1
CDR3: CASSLAIEERNTEAFF
DNA: TGTGCCAGCAGTTTGGCTATTGAAGAGAGAAACACTGAAGCTTTCTTT

size: .
V: TRBV4-1
D: .
J: TRBJ2-5
CDR3: CASSLMTRGQETQYF
DNA: TGCGCCAGCAGCCTCATGACCAGAGGGCAAGAGACCCAGTACTTC

size: .
V: TRBV4-1
D: .
J: TRBJ2-6
CDR3: CASSSPTSSGANVLTF
DNA: TGCGCCAGCAGCTCTCCTACGAGCTCTGGGGCCAACGTCCTGACTTTC

size: few
V: TRBV12-3/TRBV12-4
D: .
J: TRBJ1-5
CDR3: CASSRVSDNQPQHF
DNA: TGTGCCAGCAGCCGCGTGTCAGACAATCAGCCCCAGCATTTT

size: few
V: TRBV19
D: .
J: TRBJ2-6
CDR3: CASSGTGLSGANVLTF
DNA: TGTGCCAGTAGTGGTACAGGACTCTCTGGGGCCAACGTCCTGACTTTC